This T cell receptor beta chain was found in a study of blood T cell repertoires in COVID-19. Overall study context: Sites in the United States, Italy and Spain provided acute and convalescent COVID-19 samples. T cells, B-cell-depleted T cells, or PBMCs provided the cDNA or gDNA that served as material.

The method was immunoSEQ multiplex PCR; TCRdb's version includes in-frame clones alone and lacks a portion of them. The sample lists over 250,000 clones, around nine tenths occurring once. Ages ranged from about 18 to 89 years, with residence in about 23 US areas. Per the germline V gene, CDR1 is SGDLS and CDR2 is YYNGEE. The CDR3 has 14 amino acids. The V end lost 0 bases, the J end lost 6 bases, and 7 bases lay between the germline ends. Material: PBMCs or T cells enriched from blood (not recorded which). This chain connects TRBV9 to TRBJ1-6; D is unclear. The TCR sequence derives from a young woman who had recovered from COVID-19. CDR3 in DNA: TGTGCCAGCAGCGTAGATGCGTTTAATTCACCCCTCCACTTT. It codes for CASSVDAFNSPLHF.